This record covers a single T cell receptor beta chain. The antigen remains undetermined. The table came from immunoSEQ multiplex PCR; TCRdb's copy has only in-frame clones and leaves some out. The table lists over 100,000 clones, roughly 90% of them singletons, with approximately 8.4% in the top ten. The data stem from a study of T cell responses to AZD1222 COVID-19 vaccine. Study-level findings and limits: Spike was spanned by vaccine-associated CD4 TCRs, which were dominant at 160-218 and 743-854. In the spike-specific TCR repertoire, nearly half reportedly target unmutated variant regions. Recipients of two AZD1222 doses showed rising Spike-specific TCR breadth and depth. Clonal diversity was possibly underestimated, and white British individuals and females predominated among donors.

Germline lookup yields CDR1 KGHSH and CDR2 LQKENI. Trimming left V 4 bases short and J 1 base short, with 20 bases between. The CDR3 is 18 residues long. The J gene is TRBJ2-1, the V gene TRBV18; maybe TRBD1 (5 bases). The TCR was taken from an adult in good health. The input for sequencing was peripheral blood, taken on day 0 of AZD1222 vaccination. In DNA, the CDR3 is TGTGCCAGCTCACTAAAAACAGGTGACCCACCATCCTACAATGAGCAGTTCTTC. Translated: CASSLKTGDPPSYNEQFF.